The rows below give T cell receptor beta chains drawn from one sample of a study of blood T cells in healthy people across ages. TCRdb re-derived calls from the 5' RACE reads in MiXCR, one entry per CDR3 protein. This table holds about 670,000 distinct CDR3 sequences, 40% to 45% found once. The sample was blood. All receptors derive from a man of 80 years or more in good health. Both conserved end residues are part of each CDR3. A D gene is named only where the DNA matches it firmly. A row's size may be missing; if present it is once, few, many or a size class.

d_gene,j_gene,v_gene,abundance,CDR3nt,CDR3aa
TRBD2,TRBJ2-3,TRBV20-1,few,TGCAGTGCTAGGGGAGGGACGGGAGACACAGATACGCAGTATTTT,CSARGGTGDTDTQYF
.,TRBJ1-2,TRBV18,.,TGTGCCAGCTCACCACGTCTCTTGAGCGAGTATGGCTACACCTTC,CASSPRLLSEYGYTF
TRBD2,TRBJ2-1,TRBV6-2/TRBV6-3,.,TGTGCCAGCAGTTACTCCGGGACTAGCAATGAGCAGTTCTTC,CASSYSGTSNEQFF
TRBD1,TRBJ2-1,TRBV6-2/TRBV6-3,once,TGTGCCAGCAGCCGTGACAGGGGGCGGGTTAATGAGCAGTTCTTC,CASSRDRGRVNEQFF
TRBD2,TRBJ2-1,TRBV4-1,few,TGCGCCAGCAGCCAAAATAGCGGGAGAGCCAATGAGCAGTTCTTC,CASSQNSGRANEQFF
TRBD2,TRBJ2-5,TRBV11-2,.,TGTGCCAGCAGCTTATGGACTAGCGGGGAGACCCAGTACTTC,CASSLWTSGETQYF
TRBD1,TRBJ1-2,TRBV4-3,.,TGCGCCAGCAGCCGAAGCCAACAGGGGCGGTATGGCTACACCTTC,CASSRSQQGRYGYTF
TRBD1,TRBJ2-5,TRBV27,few,TGTGCCAGCAGTTTCTCCAGGGGGCCCCAAGAGACCCAGTACTTC,CASSFSRGPQETQYF
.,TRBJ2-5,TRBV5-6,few,TGTGCCAGCAGCCCGGACACCTCCCGACAGACCCAGTACTTC,CASSPDTSRQTQYF
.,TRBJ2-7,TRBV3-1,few,TGTGCCAGCAGCCAATCCCACCGGAGCGCTTCCTACGAGCAGTACTTC,CASSQSHRSASYEQYF
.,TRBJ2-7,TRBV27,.,TGTGCCAGCAGATCAACAGGGAGGTACGAGCAGTACTTC,CASRSTGRYEQYF
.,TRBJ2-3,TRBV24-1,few,TGTGCCACCAGTGACCTTCCCCCCTCTAGCGACACAGATACGCAGTATTTT,CATSDLPPSSDTDTQYF
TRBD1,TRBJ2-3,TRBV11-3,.,TGTGCCAGCAGCTTCCACAGGGGGGCAGATACGCAGTATTTT,CASSFHRGADTQYF
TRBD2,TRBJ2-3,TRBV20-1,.,TGCAGTGCTGACCCCTTTGGGCGGGGGGGCCGTGATACGCAGTATTTT,CSADPFGRGGRDTQYF
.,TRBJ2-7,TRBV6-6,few,TGTGCCAGCAGTTATCATGACATAAACTACGAGCAGTACTTC,CASSYHDINYEQYF
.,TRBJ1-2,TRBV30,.,TGTGCCTGGCGGGCGAATGGCTACACCTTC,CAWRANGYTF
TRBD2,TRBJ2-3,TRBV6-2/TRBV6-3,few,TGTGCCAGCAGTTGGGACTATAGTGCAGCAGATACGCAGTATTTT,CASSWDYSAADTQYF
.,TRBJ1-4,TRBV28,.,TGTGCCAGCAGTTCCCTCGGGGTAATGGAAAAACTGTTTTTT,CASSSLGVMEKLFF
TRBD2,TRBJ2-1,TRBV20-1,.,TGCAGTGCTAGAGTTCTAGCGGGGGTAGATGAGCAGTTCTTC,CSARVLAGVDEQFF
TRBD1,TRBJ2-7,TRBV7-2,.,TGTGCCAGCAGCCGTACAGGGGGTGGGCTCTACGAGCAGTACTTC,CASSRTGGGLYEQYF
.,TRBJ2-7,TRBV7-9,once,TGTGCCAGCAGTTCGACTCGGGACGCCCGTGGGAGTTGGGATAGGCAGTACTTC,CASSSTRDARGSWDRQYF
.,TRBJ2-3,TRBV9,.,TGTGCCAGCAGCCTTATAGCCGATACGCAGTATTTT,CASSLIADTQYF
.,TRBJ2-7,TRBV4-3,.,TGCGCCAGCAGCCAAGGGGCACAGGCGATATACAATGAGCAGTACTTC,CASSQGAQAIYNEQYF
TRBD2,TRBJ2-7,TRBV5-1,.,TGCGCCAGCAGCTTTGGTAGCGAGATCCAGGGACTAGCCTCCAACGAGCAGTACTTC,CASSFGSEIQGLASNEQYF
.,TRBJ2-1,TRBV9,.,TGTGCCAGCAGCCCTCCCCGAGGGTCGGGCGGGGCCGGCAATGAGCAGTTCTTC,CASSPPRGSGGAGNEQFF
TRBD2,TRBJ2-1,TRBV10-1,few,TGCGCCAGCAGTGAGGGTAGCGGGAGGCCGTACAATGAGCAGTTCTTC,CASSEGSGRPYNEQFF
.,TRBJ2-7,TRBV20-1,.,TGCAGTGCTAGAGAGTTTAGGGGCTCCTACGAGCAGTACTTC,CSAREFRGSYEQYF
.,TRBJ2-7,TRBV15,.,TGTGCCACCAGCAGAGGAGGGCGCAGCTCCTACGAGCAGTACTTC,CATSRGGRSSYEQYF
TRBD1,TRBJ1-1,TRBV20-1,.,TGCAGCACCAATAGGGACAGGGACACTGAAGCTTTCTTT,CSTNRDRDTEAFF
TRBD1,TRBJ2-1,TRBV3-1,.,TGTGCCAGCAGCCAAGGGACAGGGTTCGGTGAGCAGTTCTTC,CASSQGTGFGEQFF
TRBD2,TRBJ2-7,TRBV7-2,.,TGTGACAGCAGCCCCCGAATATTAGCGGGCGAGCAGTACTTC,CDSSPRILAGEQYF
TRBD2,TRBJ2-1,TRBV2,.,TGTGCCAGCAGCCTAGCGGGAGGGGCCACCAATGAGCAGTTCTTC,CASSLAGGATNEQFF
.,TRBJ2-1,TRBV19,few,TGTGCCAGTTCGCGGGACCCAAGGAATGAGCAGTTCTTC,CASSRDPRNEQFF
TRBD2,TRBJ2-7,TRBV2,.,TGTGCCAGCAGTGAAGGCGGGAGTCTCAACGAGCAGTACTTC,CASSEGGSLNEQYF
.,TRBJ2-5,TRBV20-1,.,TGCAGTGCTAGAGGCACCTTAGGGGAGACCCAGTACTTC,CSARGTLGETQYF
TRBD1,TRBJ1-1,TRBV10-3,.,TGTGCCATCAGCCGGGACAGGGACACTGAAGCTTTCTTT,CAISRDRDTEAFF
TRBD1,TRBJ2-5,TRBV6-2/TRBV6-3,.,TGTGCCAGCAGAACGACAGGGACAGAGACCCAGTACTTC,CASRTTGTETQYF
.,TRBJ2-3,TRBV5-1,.,TGCGCCAGCAGCCGGACTCAAGACAGGGATACGCAGTATTTT,CASSRTQDRDTQYF
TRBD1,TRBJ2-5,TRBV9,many,TGTGCCAGCAGCGTAGCTTACAGGGGGGAGACCCAGTACTTC,CASSVAYRGETQYF
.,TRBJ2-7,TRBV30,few,TGTGCCTGGGGATCAAAATTGGGGGGAACCTACGAGCAGTACTTC,CAWGSKLGGTYEQYF
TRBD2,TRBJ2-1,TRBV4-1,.,TGCGCCAGCAGGAGAAGCAGAGGGACTAGCGGGATAGACAATGAGCAGTTCTTC,CASRRSRGTSGIDNEQFF
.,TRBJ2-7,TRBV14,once,TGTGCCAGCAGCCAAGATGATACTAGACAGGCCCCCTACGAGCAGTACTTC,CASSQDDTRQAPYEQYF
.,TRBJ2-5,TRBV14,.,TGTGCCAGCAGCCAAGAGAGGATTGCGGGGGCAGCGACCCAGTACTTC,CASSQERIAGAATQYF
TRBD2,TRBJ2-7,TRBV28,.,TGTGCCAGCAGTTCCCATAGCGGGAGTTCGTACGAGCAGTACTTC,CASSSHSGSSYEQYF
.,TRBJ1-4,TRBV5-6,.,TGTGCCAGCAGAGTTTACAGTATTCATCAGGAAAAACTGTTTTTT,CASRVYSIHQEKLFF